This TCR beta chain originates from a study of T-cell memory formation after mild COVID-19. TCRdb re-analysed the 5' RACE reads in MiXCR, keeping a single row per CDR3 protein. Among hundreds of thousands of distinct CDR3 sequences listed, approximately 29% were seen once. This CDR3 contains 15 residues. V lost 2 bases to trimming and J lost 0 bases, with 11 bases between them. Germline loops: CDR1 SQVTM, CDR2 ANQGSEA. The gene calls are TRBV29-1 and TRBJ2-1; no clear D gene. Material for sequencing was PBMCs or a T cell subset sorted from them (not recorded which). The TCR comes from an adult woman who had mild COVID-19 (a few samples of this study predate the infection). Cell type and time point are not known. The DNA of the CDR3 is TGCAGCGTTGAACATGGGTCTAGCTCCTACAATGAGCAGTTCTTC. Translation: CSVEHGSSSYNEQFF.